One sample yielded the 32 T cell receptor beta chains listed below, sequenced in a study of T cells in Graves' hyperthyroidism and ophthalmopathy. Amplification of TCR beta CDR3 regions was performed using RNA transcripts as template. TCR CDR3 underwent first-round RT-PCR with the HTBI primer set. TCRdb reanalysed the multiplex PCR reads using MiXCR and keeps one entry per CDR3 protein. This table holds under 600,000 distinct CDR3 sequences, about 16% found once. The specimen sequenced was blood. All receptors derive from a middle-aged woman with Graves' ophthalmopathy.

The chain combines TRBV2 with TRBJ2-3, with 10 bases aligning to TRBD2. This CDR3 spans 14 amino acids. Trimming took 8 bases from V and 5 from J; bases not matched to a gene: 7. Germline CDR1 is SNHLY and CDR2 is FYNNEI. Here the CDR3 DNA reads TGTGCCAGCGGGCTAGCGGGAGTTGTAGATACGCAGTATTTT. This gives the protein CASGLAGVVDTQYF.

This clonotype was recorded a few times. The V call is TRBV2, the J call TRBJ1-1; 9 bases agree with TRBD1. Germline CDR1 and CDR2: SNHLY and FYNNEI. The CDR3 totals 10 residues. J lost 10 bases, V lost 8 bases, and 2 bases had no gene match. The CDR3 nucleotides are TGTGCCAGCGGGGACAGGGCAGCTTTCTTT. It translates to CASGDRAAFF.

The V gene is TRBV18, the J gene TRBJ2-7, with 8 bases aligning to TRBD2. The CDR3 covers 14 residues. Germline V CDR1 and CDR2: KGHSH, LQKENI. With 3 bases clipped from V and 4 bases from J, the junction kept 5 bases outside the gene matches. CDR3 loop: CASSPDGREYEQYF. As DNA, the CDR3 is TGTGCCAGCTCACCGGACGGGAGGGAATACGAGCAGTACTTC.

This clonotype was recorded many times. V and J are TRBV30 and TRBJ2-1, with D uncertain. Between the trimmed V and J ends, which lost 2 bases and 7 bases, there was a span of 9 bases. Germline V gene lookup returns CDR1 GTSNPN and CDR2 SVGIG (reference sequence). This CDR3 is 12 amino acids long. CDR3 residues: CAWSISTNEQFF. DNA of the CDR3: TGTGCCTGGAGTATCTCTACAAATGAGCAGTTCTTC. Variable domain in full (rest from reference TRBV30 and TRBJ2-1): SQTIHQWPATLVQPVGSPLSLECTVEGTSNPNLYWYRQAAGRGLQLLFYSVGIGQISSEVPQNLSASRPQDRQFILSSKKLLLSDSGFYLCAWSISTNEQFFGPGTRLTVL.

This chain links TRBV7-9 with TRBJ1-4, with D possibly TRBD1 on 5 matching bases. Germline V lookup: CDR1 SEHNR, CDR2 FQNEAQ (reference sequence). V lost 1 base and J 7 bases, leaving 16 bases between the germline ends. The CDR3 runs 16 residues. The CDR3 DNA reads TGTGCCAGCAGCTTAGAACAGGTGGGGCGGTCTGAAAAACTGTTTTTT. Translated, it gives CASSLEQVGRSEKLFF.

The rearrangement links TRBV13 to TRBJ1-4, with 8 nucleotides matching TRBD1. From germline, CDR1 is PRHDT and CDR2 FYEKMQ (reference sequence). V was clipped by 5 bases and J by 0 bases; unmatched bases: 5. This CDR3 region has 16 residues. This CDR3 reads CASSQGQAATNEKLFF. CDR3 coding DNA: TGTGCCAGCAGCCAGGGACAGGCAGCAACTAATGAAAAACTGTTTTTT.

This clonotype was seen only a few times. The chain is built from TRBV27 and TRBJ1-1, with TRBD1 matching over 7 bases. Losses at the gene ends were 6 bases for V and 0 bases for J; bases not matched to a gene: 4. Germline V gene sequence: CDR1 MNHEY, CDR2 SMNVEV (reference sequence). The CDR3 runs 14 residues. In nucleotides, the CDR3 is TGTGCCAGCAGGGTGGACAGGATGAACACTGAAGCTTTCTTT. Amino acid sequence: CASRVDRMNTEAFF.

This clonotype turned up a few times. The V gene is TRBV2, the J gene TRBJ2-3, with D tentatively TRBD1 or TRBD2 (7 bases each). Trimming removed 0 bases from V and 12 bases from J, with 13 bases in between. CDR3 length equals 13 residues. The germline V gene encodes CDR1 SNHLY and CDR2 FYNNEI. CDR3 in DNA: TGTGCCAGCAGTGAAGCGCAGGGGGGGCGCCAGTATTTT. It codes for CASSEAQGGRQYF.

By its share, this clonotype is medium-sized. V gene TRBV11-2 combines with J gene TRBJ2-2; no firm D call. The germline CDR1 and CDR2 sequences are SGHAT and FQNNGV. Trimming removed 0 bases from V and 0 bases from J, with 14 bases in between. CDR3 length: 18 residues. The CDR3 loop reads CASSLDRVMIANTGELFF. The CDR3 DNA reads TGTGCCAGCAGCTTAGATCGGGTGATGATCGCGAACACCGGGGAGCTGTTTTTT. Complete variable domain (other parts from reference TRBV11-2 and TRBJ2-2): EAGVAQSPRYKIIEKRQSVAFWCNPISGHATLYWYQQILGQGPKLLIQFQNNGVVDDSQLPKDRFSAERLKGVDSTLKIQPAKLEDSAVYLCASSLDRVMIANTGELFFGEGSRLTVL.

This clonotype showed up many times. This chain joins TRBV7-2 and TRBJ1-5; D ambiguous. The germline V and J ends were trimmed by 1 base and 4 bases, with 17 bases remaining between them. Germline V gene sequence: CDR1 SGHTA, CDR2 FQGNSA. CDR3 length: 17 amino acids. The CDR3 DNA follows: TGTGCCAGCAGCTTAGTTGGCGGCGGCCGGACGAATCAGCCCCAGCATTTT. Amino acids: CASSLVGGGRTNQPQHF.

The sample holds a few counts of this clonotype. The genes are TRBV27 and TRBJ2-7; 8 bases map to TRBD2. This CDR3 is 16 amino acids long. CDR1 and CDR2 from the germline V gene are MNHEY and SMNVEV (reference sequence). The trim removed 2 bases at V and 3 bases at J, leaving 9 bases unmatched. The CDR3 nucleotides are TGTGCCAGCAGTTTAGGTATACGGGAGGGATACTACGAGCAGTACTTC. Its translation is CASSLGIREGYYEQYF.

As for this clonotype: Given a much more abundant clone one base away, this may be a read error. J is TRBJ2-1 and V is TRBV11-1; 8 bases fit TRBD2. The CDR3 has 19 residues. Germline V gene sequence: CDR1 SGHAT, CDR2 FQDESV (reference sequence). V lost 5 bases to trimming and J lost 0 bases; unmatched junction nucleotides: 15. CDR3 sequence: CASSPYSLTGGLSYNEQFF. The CDR3 DNA sequence: TGTGCCAGCAGCCCATATTCTTTAACGGGAGGGCTCTCCTACAATGAGCAGTTCTTC.

Comments on this clonotype: Relative to the germline gene, one junction end is altered; a read error may explain this. The genes are TRBV2 and TRBJ1-3; D might be TRBD1 (5 bases). The length of the CDR3 is 13 residues. Germline V gives CDR1 SNHLY, CDR2 FYNNEI. The chain's CDR3 is CASQGDSGDTIYF. The DNA of the CDR3 is TGTGCCAGCCAGGGAGACTCTGGAGACACCATATATTTT. The full variable domain, completed using reference TRBV2 and TRBJ1-3, is EPEVTQTPSHQVTQMGQEVILRCVPISNHLYFYWYRQILGQKVEFLVSFYNNEISEKSEIFDDQFSVERPDGSNFTLKIRSTKLEDSAMYFCASQGDSGDTIYFGEGSWLTVV.

This clonotype was detected ten times or more. The CDR3 bases are TGTGCCAGCAGTTACTCGAATCCCGTGGTGACCCAGTACTTC. It translates to CASSYSNPVVTQYF. This chain joins TRBV6-2 or TRBV6-3 and TRBJ2-5, with no clear D. V lost 0 bases to trimming and J lost 7 bases, with 12 bases between them. The CDR3 spans 14 residues. Germline CDR1 is MNHEY and CDR2 is SVGEGT.

This clonotype was seen a few times. At one boundary the junction diverges from the germline segment, which might be a read error. The gene calls are TRBV5-1 and TRBJ2-1; D gene ambiguous. Germline V gene lookup returns CDR1 SGHRS and CDR2 YFSETQ. This CDR3 is 14 amino acids long. The CDR3: CASSEESSCNEQFF. The CDR3, as DNA: TGCGCCAGCAGCGAGGAGAGCTCCTGCAATGAGCAGTTCTTC.

The rearrangement links TRBV24-1 to TRBJ2-7, with 9 nucleotides matching TRBD1. Per germline, CDR1 KGHDR and CDR2 SFDVKD. V trimming: 3 bases; J trimming: 7 bases; junction bases outside the gene matches: 12. The CDR3 runs to 16 residues. Here the CDR3 reads CATSDPQGASVNEQYF. The CDR3 bases are TGTGCCACCAGTGATCCACAGGGGGCTTCGGTCAATGAGCAGTACTTC.

The V gene is TRBV20-1, the J gene TRBJ1-5; D gene uncertain. This CDR3 has 11 residues. The V gene lost 3 bases and the J gene lost 4 bases, with 4 bases spanning the gap. CDR1 and CDR2 (germline): DFQATT, SNEGSKA (reference sequence). CDR3 coding DNA: TGCAGTGCTAGCAGAAATCAGCCCCAGCATTTT. This gives the protein CSASRNQPQHF.

This clonotype was found many times. The chain carries TRBV6-1 and TRBJ1-1; perhaps TRBD1 as D (5 bases). CDR3 length: 14 residues. The germline V gene encodes CDR1 MNHNS and CDR2 SASEGT. V lost 6 bases to trimming and J lost 0 bases, with 11 bases between them. CDR3 residues: CASSRGPMNTEAFF. CDR3 nucleotides: TGTGCCAGCAGCCGGGGACCGATGAACACTGAAGCTTTCTTT.

Many counts were recorded for this clonotype. CDR3 residues: CASRAPGARDTGELFF. In DNA, the CDR3 is TGCGCCAGCAGGGCCCCGGGGGCGAGGGACACCGGGGAGCTGTTTTTT. V usage is TRBV5-1 and J usage is TRBJ2-2; D is tentatively TRBD1 or TRBD2 (6 bases each). Per the germline V gene, CDR1 is SGHRS and CDR2 is YFSETQ. Trimming left V 5 bases short and J 3 bases short, with 17 bases between. There are 16 residues in the CDR3.

In its sample, this clonotype was seen many times. V gene TRBV20-1 combines with J gene TRBJ2-3, with no clear D. CDR3 size: 12 residues. V shed 0 bases and J shed 6 bases, with 7 bases lying between them. From germline, CDR1 is DFQATT and CDR2 SNEGSKA (reference sequence). The DNA for the CDR3 is TGCAGTGCTAGAGAAGGCCCTGATACGCAGTATTTT. It is translated as CSAREGPDTQYF.

In this sample, this clonotype turned up a few times. The chain is built from TRBV7-9 and TRBJ2-7; D not certain. Between the trimmed V and J ends, which lost 1 base and 4 bases, there was a span of 11 bases. Looked up from germline, CDR1 is SEHNR and CDR2 is FQNEAQ (reference sequence). The CDR3 is made up of 14 amino acids. The CDR3 here is CASSLGPEEYEQYF. The CDR3 DNA sequence: TGTGCCAGCAGCTTAGGCCCTGAGGAGTACGAGCAGTACTTC. The entire variable domain, with the rest obtained from reference TRBV7-9 and TRBJ2-7, is as follows: DTGVSQNPRHKITKRGQNVTFRCDPISEHNRLYWYRQTLGQGPEFLTYFQNEAQLEKSRLLSDRFSAERPKGSFSTLEIQRTEQGDSAMYLCASSLGPEEYEQYFGPGTRLTVT.

This clonotype has ten or more counts. V usage is TRBV2 and J usage is TRBJ2-2; 8 bases align to TRBD1. Germline V gene data show CDR1 as SNHLY and CDR2 as FYNNEI. Losses at the gene ends were 8 bases for V and 5 bases for J; bases not matched to a gene: 13. The CDR3 consists of 16 residues. The CDR3 DNA is TGTGCCAGCGTCATCGACAGGGGCTGGAGAACCGGGGAGCTGTTTTTT. This gives the protein CASVIDRGWRTGELFF. Full variable domain (outside the CDR3, taken from reference TRBV2 and TRBJ2-2): EPEVTQTPSHQVTQMGQEVILRCVPISNHLYFYWYRQILGQKVEFLVSFYNNEISEKSEIFDDQFSVERPDGSNFTLKIRSTKLEDSAMYFCASVIDRGWRTGELFFGEGSRLTVL.

This clonotype was seen only a few times. The chain recombines TRBV10-2 with TRBJ2-1; D might be TRBD2 (6 bases). The CDR3 contains 19 residues. Germline values: CDR1 WSHSY, CDR2 SAAADI. Deletions cut 0 bases from V and 0 bases from J, with 18 bases between. CDR3 amino acids: CASSESPGTGVSSYNEQFF. The CDR3 region has the DNA TGCGCCAGCAGTGAGTCCCCCGGGACTGGGGTAAGCTCCTACAATGAGCAGTTCTTC.

This clonotype came up a few times. The rearrangement uses TRBV18 and TRBJ1-1; D gene unclear. Trimming took 3 bases from V and 1 from J, leaving 9 bases between them. The germline gives CDR1 KGHSH, CDR2 LQKENI. The CDR3 totals 14 residues. The CDR3 bases are TGTGCCAGCTCACCCCCCCGCGGGAACACTGAAGCTTTCTTT. Protein sequence: CASSPPRGNTEAFF.

This clonotype occurred many times. The rearrangement links TRBV6-1 to TRBJ2-5; 8 bases match TRBD2. V lost 5 bases, J lost 4 bases, and 3 bases stayed unmatched. The CDR3 is 13 amino acids. CDR1 and CDR2 (germline): MNHNS, SASEGT. This CDR3 is CASSRTSGETQYF. The CDR3 DNA is TGTGCCAGCAGTCGTACTAGCGGAGAGACCCAGTACTTC.

This clonotype was observed many times. The CDR3 protein is CASSQPALAGGLLDTDTQYF. The CDR3 DNA follows: TGCGCCAGCAGCCAACCTGCACTAGCGGGGGGGCTTCTTGACACAGATACGCAGTATTTT. This rearrangement joins TRBV4-1 to TRBJ2-3; 13 nucleotides match TRBD2. The J segment lost 2 bases and the V segment lost 2 bases, leaving 13 bases of the junction unmatched. CDR3 length: 20 residues. The germline CDR1 and CDR2 sequences are MGHRA and YSYEKL.

At least ten counts were recorded for this clonotype. The V and J genes are TRBV27 and TRBJ2-7, with D uncertain. Germline-derived CDR1 and CDR2 are MNHEY and SMNVEV (reference sequence). This CDR3 contains 15 residues. The V and J ends lost 2 bases and 0 bases respectively, with 11 bases between them. CDR3 in amino acids: CASSLNPSSSYEQYF. CDR3 DNA: TGTGCCAGCAGTTTAAACCCCTCCAGCTCCTACGAGCAGTACTTC.

This clonotype was observed a few times. The chain uses TRBV7-9 and TRBJ2-5; 9 bases fit TRBD2. Losses at the gene ends were 1 base for V and 2 bases for J; bases not matched to a gene: 8. The germline V gene has CDR1 SEHNR and CDR2 FQNEAQ (reference sequence). CDR3 length equals 17 residues. The CDR3 spells CASSLGRMTSGQETQYF. The CDR3 nucleotides read TGTGCCAGCAGCTTAGGCCGAATGACTAGCGGTCAAGAGACCCAGTACTTC.

This chain joins TRBV19 and TRBJ2-1, with TRBD1 identical over 8 bases. Germline values: CDR1 LNHDA, CDR2 SQIVND (reference sequence). CDR3 length: 13 amino acids. Losses at the gene ends were 6 bases for V and 6 bases for J; bases not matched to a gene: 4. In nucleotides, the CDR3 is TGTGCCAGTAGCAGGGACAGGTTCAATGAGCAGTTCTTC. This encodes CASSRDRFNEQFF.

This clonotype occurred a few times. The J gene is TRBJ1-5, the V gene TRBV4-1; 9 nucleotides agree with TRBD1. Germline V gene sequence: CDR1 MGHRA, CDR2 YSYEKL. The ends lost 1 base at V and 7 bases at J; junction bases unmatched: 5. This CDR3 contains 15 residues. This CDR3 reads CASSQVTGGGQPQHF. As DNA, the CDR3 is TGCGCCAGCAGCCAAGTGACAGGGGGAGGCCAGCCCCAGCATTTT.

This clonotype was seen repeatedly, ten times or more. The J gene is TRBJ1-1, the V gene TRBV5-1; possible D gene TRBD1, 5 bases. Deletions cut 4 bases from V and 7 bases from J, with 29 bases between. Germline CDR1 and CDR2: SGHRS and YFSETQ. This CDR3 has 18 amino acids. Here the CDR3 reads CASSPQGPGIEGTSEAFF. DNA of the CDR3: TGCGCCAGCAGCCCCCAGGGCCCAGGGATAGAGGGTACGAGTGAAGCTTTCTTT.

The table lists this clonotype with many counts. The chain is built from TRBV12-3 or TRBV12-4 and TRBJ2-3, with D tentatively TRBD2 (5 bases). The CDR3 totals 14 residues. V was cut by 8 bases and J by 3 bases, with 15 bases left in between. The CDR3 reads CASALPGSTDTQYF. DNA for the CDR3: TGTGCCAGCGCCCTCCCGGGGTCAACAGATACGCAGTATTTT.